This TCR beta chain was recorded in a study of blood T cell repertoires in COVID-19. Germline CDR1 reads SGHRS; CDR2 reads YFSETQ. The CDR3 contains 15 residues. Between the trimmed V and J ends, which lost 0 bases and 1 base, there was a span of 11 bases. Produced via immunoSEQ multiplex PCR; TCRdb's table is partial and in-frame only. The table includes 75,000 or so clones, 84% detected once. This TCR was recovered from a man aged 45 to 65 with acute or convalescent COVID-19. The chain joins TRBV5-1 to TRBJ2-7; D perhaps matches TRBD1 (6 bases). Material for sequencing was peripheral blood. The CDR3 nucleotides are TGCGCCAGCAGCTTGGGTGGCGGACAGTCCTACGAGCAGTACTTC. It yields the protein CASSLGGGQSYEQYF.